The T cell receptor beta chain under discussion was sequenced for a study of cytomegalovirus exposure and HLA in healthy donors. Samples came from healthy bone marrow donors. Nominally healthy donors were sampled, though unrecorded immune exposures were likely. CDR3 length equals 14 residues. The germline V gene has CDR1 LNHDA and CDR2 SQIVND (reference sequence). The J segment lost 7 bases and the V segment lost 4 bases, leaving 7 bases of the junction unmatched. The PCR had 60 Vbeta and 13 Jbeta primers. In the original analysis: Unique TCR beta chains totaled approximately 83 million in a later count, with roughly 11 million of them shared. Sequencing was performed with immunoSEQ multiplex PCR; in TCRdb, only in-frame clones are kept and a portion is missing. From that table come the V and J calls and clone size; the DNA was used to work out D and trimming. The sample has approximately 93,000 clones; over 75% are singletons.

The chain recombines TRBV19 with TRBJ2-1; TRBD1 matches at 7 bases. Sequencing used PBMCs. The sequence came from a man aged 45 to 65 in good health and CMV-seronegative. For the CDR3, the DNA is TGTGCCAGTAGTACAACAGGGGCAGGGAATGAGCAGTTCTTC. Residues: CASSTTGAGNEQFF.